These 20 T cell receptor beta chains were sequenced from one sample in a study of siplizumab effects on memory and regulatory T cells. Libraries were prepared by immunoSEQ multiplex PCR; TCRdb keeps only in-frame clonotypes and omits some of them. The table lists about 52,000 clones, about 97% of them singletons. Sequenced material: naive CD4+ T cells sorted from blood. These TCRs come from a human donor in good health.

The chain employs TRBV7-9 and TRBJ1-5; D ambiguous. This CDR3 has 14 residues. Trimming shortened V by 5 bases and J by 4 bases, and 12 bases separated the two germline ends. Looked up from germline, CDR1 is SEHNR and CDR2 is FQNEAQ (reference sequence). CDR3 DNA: TGTGCCAGCAGCCGTGGTGCGGGTAATCAGCCCCAGCATTTT. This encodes CASSRGAGNQPQHF.

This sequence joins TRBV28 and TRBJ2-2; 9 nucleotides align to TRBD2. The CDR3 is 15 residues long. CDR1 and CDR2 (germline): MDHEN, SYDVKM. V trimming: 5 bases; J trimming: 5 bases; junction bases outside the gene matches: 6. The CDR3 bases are TGTGCCAGCAGTGGGGGACTAGCACCTACCGGGGAGCTGTTTTTT. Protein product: CASSGGLAPTGELFF.

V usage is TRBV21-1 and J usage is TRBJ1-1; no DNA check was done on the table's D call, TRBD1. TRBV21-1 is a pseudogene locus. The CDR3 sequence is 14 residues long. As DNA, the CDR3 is TGTGCCAGCAGTAATCTGGACAGAAACACTGAAGCTTTCTTT. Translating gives CASSNLDRNTEAFF.

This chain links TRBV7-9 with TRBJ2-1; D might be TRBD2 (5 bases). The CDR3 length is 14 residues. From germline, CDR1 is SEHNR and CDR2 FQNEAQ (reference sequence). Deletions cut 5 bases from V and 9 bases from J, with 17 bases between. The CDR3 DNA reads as TGTGCCAGCAGCGGTATAGCGAGAGAGAGTGAGCAGTTCTTC. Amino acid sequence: CASSGIARESEQFF.

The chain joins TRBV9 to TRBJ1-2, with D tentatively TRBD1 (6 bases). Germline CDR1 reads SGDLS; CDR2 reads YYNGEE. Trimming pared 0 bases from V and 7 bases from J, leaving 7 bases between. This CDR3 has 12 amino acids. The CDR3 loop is CASSVVGGGYTF. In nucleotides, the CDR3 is TGTGCCAGCAGCGTAGTAGGGGGTGGCTACACCTTC.

The DNA of the CDR3 is TGTGCCAGCAGCGTAGCAGGGGGACTAGCGGGAGTATCTAGCACAGATACGCAGTATTTT. This sequence encodes CASSVAGGLAGVSSTDTQYF. This chain uses TRBV9 with TRBJ2-3, with 14 bases matching TRBD2. This CDR3 contains 20 residues. Germline V gene sequence: CDR1 SGDLS, CDR2 YYNGEE. With V trimmed by 0 bases and J by 0 bases, 9 bases remained unmatched. Supplemented by reference TRBV9 and TRBJ2-3, the full variable domain reads DSGVTQTPKHLITATGQRVTLRCSPRSGDLSVYWYQQSLDQGLQFLIQYYNGEERAKGNILERFSAQQFPDLHSELNLSSLELGDSALYFCASSVAGGLAGVSSTDTQYFGPGTRLTVL.

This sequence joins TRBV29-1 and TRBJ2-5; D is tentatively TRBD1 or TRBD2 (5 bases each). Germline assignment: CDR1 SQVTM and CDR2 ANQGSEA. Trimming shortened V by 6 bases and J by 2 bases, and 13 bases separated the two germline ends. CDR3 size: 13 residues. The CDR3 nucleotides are TGCAGCGTCGATTTGGGGGAGCAAGAGACCCAGTACTTC. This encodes CSVDLGEQETQYF.

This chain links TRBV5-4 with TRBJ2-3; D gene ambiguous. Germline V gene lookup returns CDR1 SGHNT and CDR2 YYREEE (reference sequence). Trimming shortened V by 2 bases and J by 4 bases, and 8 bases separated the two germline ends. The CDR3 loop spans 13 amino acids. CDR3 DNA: TGTGCCAGCAGCTTCGGCTCCCCAGATACGCAGTATTTT. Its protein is CASSFGSPDTQYF.

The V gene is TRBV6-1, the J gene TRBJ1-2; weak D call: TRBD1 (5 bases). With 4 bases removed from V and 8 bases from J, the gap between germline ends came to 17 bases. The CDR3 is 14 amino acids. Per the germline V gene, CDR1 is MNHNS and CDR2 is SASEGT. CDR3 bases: TGTGCCAGCAGTGCACAGGCGGGGATCTGGGGCTACACCTTC. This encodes CASSAQAGIWGYTF.

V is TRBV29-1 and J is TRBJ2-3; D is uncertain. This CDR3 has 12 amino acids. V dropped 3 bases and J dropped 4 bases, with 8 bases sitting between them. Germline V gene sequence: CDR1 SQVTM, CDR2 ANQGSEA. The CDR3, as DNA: TGCAGCGTTGAGGTTTCGGCAGATACGCAGTATTTT. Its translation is CSVEVSADTQYF.

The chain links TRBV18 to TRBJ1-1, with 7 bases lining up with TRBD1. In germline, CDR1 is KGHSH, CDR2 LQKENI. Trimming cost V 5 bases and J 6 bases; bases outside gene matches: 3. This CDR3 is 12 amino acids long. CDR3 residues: CASSRGGPEAFF. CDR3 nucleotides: TGTGCCAGCTCAAGAGGGGGCCCTGAAGCTTTCTTT.

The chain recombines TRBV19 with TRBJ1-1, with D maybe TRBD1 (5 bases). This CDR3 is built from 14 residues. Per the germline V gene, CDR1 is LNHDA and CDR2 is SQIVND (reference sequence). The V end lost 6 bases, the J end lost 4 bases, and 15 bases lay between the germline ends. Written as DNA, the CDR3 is TGTGCCAGTAGACCAGGACCAGGGAGCACTGAAGCTTTCTTT. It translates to CASRPGPGSTEAFF.

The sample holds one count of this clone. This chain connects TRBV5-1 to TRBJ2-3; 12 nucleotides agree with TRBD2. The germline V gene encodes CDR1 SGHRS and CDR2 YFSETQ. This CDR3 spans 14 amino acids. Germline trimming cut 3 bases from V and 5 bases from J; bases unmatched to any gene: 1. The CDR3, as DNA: TGCGCCAGCAGCTCGGGACTAGCGGGAGATACGCAGTATTTT. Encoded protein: CASSSGLAGDTQYF.

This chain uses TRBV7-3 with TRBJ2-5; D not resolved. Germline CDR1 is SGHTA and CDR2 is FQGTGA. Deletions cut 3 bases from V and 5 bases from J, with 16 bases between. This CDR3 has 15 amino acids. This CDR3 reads CASSFGKGWDETQYF. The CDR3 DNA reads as TGTGCCAGCAGCTTTGGAAAGGGTTGGGATGAGACCCAGTACTTC.

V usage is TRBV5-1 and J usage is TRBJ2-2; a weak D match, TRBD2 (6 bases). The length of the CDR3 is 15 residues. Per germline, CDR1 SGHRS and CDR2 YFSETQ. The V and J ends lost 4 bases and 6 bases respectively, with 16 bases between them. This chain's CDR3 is CASSLAGKDAGELFF. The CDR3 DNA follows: TGCGCCAGCAGCCTGGCGGGGAAAGATGCCGGGGAGCTGTTTTTT.

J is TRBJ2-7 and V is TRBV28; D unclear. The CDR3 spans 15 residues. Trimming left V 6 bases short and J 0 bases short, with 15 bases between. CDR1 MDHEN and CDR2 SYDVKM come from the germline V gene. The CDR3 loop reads CASSSIRRASYEQYF. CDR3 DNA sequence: TGTGCCAGCAGCTCCATTCGTCGGGCCTCCTACGAGCAGTACTTC.

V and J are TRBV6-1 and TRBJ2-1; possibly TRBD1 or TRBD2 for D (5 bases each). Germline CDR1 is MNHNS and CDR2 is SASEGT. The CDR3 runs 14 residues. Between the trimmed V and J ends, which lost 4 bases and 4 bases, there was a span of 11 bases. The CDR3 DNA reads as TGTGCCAGCAGTGCCGGGGCGATATACAATGAGCAGTTCTTC. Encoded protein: CASSAGAIYNEQFF.

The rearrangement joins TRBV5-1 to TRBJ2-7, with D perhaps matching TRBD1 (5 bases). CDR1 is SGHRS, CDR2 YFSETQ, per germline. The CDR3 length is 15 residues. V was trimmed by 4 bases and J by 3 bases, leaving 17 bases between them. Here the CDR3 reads CASSPVAGLYYEQYF. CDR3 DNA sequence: TGCGCCAGCAGCCCCGTGGCAGGGTTATACTACGAGCAGTACTTC.

In nucleotides, the CDR3 is TGTGCCAGCAGTCGACCGGGTGGGTTCGGACACACAGATACGCAGTATTTT. Its protein is CASSRPGGFGHTDTQYF. The chain has TRBV4-2 and TRBJ2-3; the D gene is possibly TRBD1 (5 bases). Between the trimmed V and J ends, which lost 6 bases and 2 bases, there was a span of 21 bases. Germline CDR1 LGHNA, CDR2 YNFKEQ. The CDR3 covers 17 residues.

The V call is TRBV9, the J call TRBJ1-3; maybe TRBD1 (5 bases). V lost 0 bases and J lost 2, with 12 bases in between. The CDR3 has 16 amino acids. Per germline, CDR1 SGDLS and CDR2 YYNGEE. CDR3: CASSVGARVAGNTIYF. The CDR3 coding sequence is TGTGCCAGCAGCGTAGGGGCCAGGGTGGCTGGAAACACCATATATTTT.